This is a list of T cell receptor beta chains from one sample in a study of blood T cell repertoires in COVID-19. Clones were sequenced by immunoSEQ multiplex PCR, and TCRdb holds only the in-frame ones, with some missing. This sample has about 110,000 clones, with about 85% found just once. The sequenced material came from peripheral blood. The receptor set was obtained from a human donor in a cohort sampled during active COVID-19. Both conserved end residues are part of each CDR3. D genes are given only for firm matches. The size of a clone is reported for some rows only, either as once, few or many, or as a class for expanded clones.

clone size,D gene,V gene,J gene,CDR3 DNA,CDR3 protein
.,.,TRBV27,TRBJ1-2,TGTGCCAGCAGTTTTAGGGGCGGTACATATGGCTACACCTTC,CASSFRGGTYGYTF
.,.,TRBV3-1/TRBV3-2,TRBJ1-4,TGTGCCAGCAGCCAACCAGGGTGGGATGAAAAACTGTTTTTT,CASSQPGWDEKLFF
.,TRBD2,TRBV7-7,TRBJ2-1,TGTGCCAGCAGCTTAGTAGCGGGGGGGCCGTACAATGAGCAGTTCTTC,CASSLVAGGPYNEQFF
.,.,TRBV11-2,TRBJ1-1,TGTGCCAGCAGCTTACTGAACAGCTTGAACACTGAAGCTTTCTTT,CASSLLNSLNTEAFF
.,.,TRBV7-9,TRBJ2-6,TGTGCCAGCAGCTCGACAGTACCTTCTGGGGCCAACGTCCTGACTTTC,CASSSTVPSGANVLTF
.,TRBD1,TRBV30,TRBJ2-7,TGTGCCTGGAGTGTAGGACAGGGGGGCAACGAGCAGTACTTC,CAWSVGQGGNEQYF
.,TRBD1,TRBV5-4,TRBJ1-1,TGTGCCAGCAGGACGCAGGGGGCGCGTGAAGCTTTCTTT,CASRTQGAREAFF
few,TRBD2,TRBV7-2,TRBJ2-7,TGTGCCAGCAGCACCCTGTCAGCGGGGGAGCAGTACTTC,CASSTLSAGEQYF
.,TRBD2,TRBV2,TRBJ2-3,TGTGCCAGCAGTCCCAGGCTTGCGGGGGGGAATACGCAGTATTTT,CASSPRLAGGNTQYF
.,.,TRBV7-9,TRBJ1-2,TGTGCCAGCAGCCTTCAGGGCCAGTGGCCCTATGGCTACACCTTC,CASSLQGQWPYGYTF
.,.,TRBV2,TRBJ2-1,TGTGCCAGCAGTCCCTTAGACAATGAGCAGTTCTTC,CASSPLDNEQFF
.,TRBD1,TRBV28,TRBJ1-5,TGTGCCAGCAGTTTGTCCGGGACAGTGAATCAGCCCCAGCATTTT,CASSLSGTVNQPQHF
.,TRBD1,TRBV6-2/TRBV6-3,TRBJ1-1,TGTGCCAGCAGTACGGACAGGGGAGGCAAAAACACTGAAGCTTTCTTT,CASSTDRGGKNTEAFF